The entry below gives a single TCR beta chain sequence along with its context. The antigen is unknown. This table comes from immunoSEQ multiplex PCR, and its TCRdb copy is limited to in-frame clones, with some not included. The sample has 210,000 or so clones; 88% are singletons. The entry originates in a study of cytomegalovirus exposure and HLA in healthy donors. Whole-study context: The roughly 130 validation repertoires used the same platform as the approximately 620 first-cohort repertoires (as reported by a later analysis).

Looked up from germline, CDR1 is MDHEN and CDR2 is SYDVKM. This CDR3 is 16 amino acids long. V dropped 4 bases and J dropped 16; count of bases not matched to a gene: 20. General observations from the study: Cytomegalovirus association was listed for about 180 TCR beta chains.

The approximately 120-subject validation cohort, separate from the 666-subject first cohort, included the donors. V and J are TRBV28 and TRBJ1-5; 9 positions match TRBD1. Sequences were obtained from PBMCs. The receptor's source is a woman in her late teens or twenties in good health and CMV-seronegative. The CDR3 sequence is CASSSLPGTGILGQHF. DNA for the CDR3: TGTGCCAGCAGTTCCCTCCCAGGGACAGGGATATTGGGTCAACATTTT.